The 22 T cell receptor beta chains below all came from one sample that was sequenced in a study of blood T cell repertoires in COVID-19 (dated by TCRdb to the early 2020s). The library was made by the immunoSEQ multiplex PCR assay. Entries here come from immuneACCESS through TCRdb and include only in-frame sequences with V and J called. Some clones fail to appear in such tables; in the studies checked, an unresolved V gene covers under half of the shortfall, and the cause of the remainder is unknown. In this sample the table shows over 200,000 clones, roughly nine tenths of which occur a single time. The top ten constitute less than 5% of the sample. The sample was peripheral blood. All receptors come from a man aged 55 to 70 who had recovered from COVID-19.

This sequence joins TRBV30 and TRBJ2-1; D may be TRBD1 (6 bases). CDR1 is GTSNPN, CDR2 SVGIG, per germline (reference sequence). The germline V and J ends were trimmed by 0 bases and 1 base, with 10 bases remaining between them. The length of the CDR3 is 15 residues. The CDR3 bases are TGTGCCTGGAGTGTCCGGACAGTTTCCTACAATGAGCAGTTCTTC. Translated: CAWSVRTVSYNEQFF.

The CDR3 region is CASSPNDYTDTQYF. The CDR3 region has the DNA TGTGCCAGCAGCCCCAACGACTACACAGATACGCAGTATTTT. The V gene is TRBV9, the J gene TRBJ2-3, with D tentatively TRBD2 (5 bases). Germline V lookup: CDR1 SGDLS, CDR2 YYNGEE. This CDR3 spans 14 amino acids. Trimming left V 4 bases short and J 2 bases short, with 11 bases between.

The chain couples TRBV19 to TRBJ2-7; the D gene is possibly TRBD1 (5 bases). The CDR3 totals 14 residues. V gave up 5 bases and J gave up 2 bases, with 13 bases separating them. Germline CDR1 and CDR2: LNHDA and SQIVND (reference sequence). The CDR3 reads CASSPSTVTYEQYF. In nucleotides, the CDR3 is TGTGCCAGTAGTCCTTCGACAGTAACCTACGAGCAGTACTTC.

This clone has just a few counts. V is TRBV5-1 and J is TRBJ2-2, with D unclear. The CDR3 sequence is 14 residues long. V lost 0 bases and J 7 bases, leaving 10 bases between the germline ends. Germline V gene lookup returns CDR1 SGHRS and CDR2 YFSETQ. The CDR3 here is CASSLGTHGGELFF. CDR3 sequence (DNA): TGCGCCAGCAGCTTGGGTACTCATGGCGGGGAGCTGTTTTTT.

V gene TRBV7-8 combines with J gene TRBJ2-3; 7 bases agree with TRBD2. The ends lost 3 bases at V and 3 bases at J; junction bases unmatched: 9. The CDR3 is 16 amino acids. The germline V gene encodes CDR1 SGHVS and CDR2 FQNEAQ. For the CDR3, the DNA is TGTGCCAGCAGCTTCCGGGACTACCGGGTTACAGATACGCAGTATTTT. This encodes CASSFRDYRVTDTQYF.

In DNA form, the CDR3 reads TGTGCCAGCAGCTCCAACCGGGGCAATGAGCAGTTCTTC. Translation: CASSSNRGNEQFF. The chain links TRBV7-3 to TRBJ2-1; a possible D gene is TRBD2 (5 bases). The CDR3 totals 13 residues. Germline CDR1 is SGHTA and CDR2 is FQGTGA. Trimming pared 4 bases from V and 6 bases from J, leaving 10 bases between.

This clone occurred once. The junction shows a germline mismatch at one end, possibly a read error. This chain connects TRBV24-1 to TRBJ2-7, with TRBD1 matching 11 bases. This CDR3 has 11 amino acids. The germline V gene encodes CDR1 KGHDR and CDR2 SFDVKD. The CDR3 protein is CATTPGQGANF. The CDR3, as DNA: TGTGCCACCACCCCCGGACAGGGGGCGAACTTC.

This clone was picked up one time. This chain joins TRBV11-2 and TRBJ1-1, with a possible D match to TRBD1 (5 bases). Germline-derived CDR1 and CDR2 are SGHAT and FQNNGV. The CDR3 contains 14 residues. The V end lost 4 bases, the J end lost 7 bases, and 16 bases lay between the germline ends. The CDR3 DNA sequence: TGTGCCAGCAGCTCAACCACAGGACCCCGTGAAGCTTTCTTT. Its protein product is CASSSTTGPREAFF.

The genes are TRBV4-2 and TRBJ2-3, with TRBD1 matching 7 bases. V was clipped by 1 base and J by 2 bases; unmatched bases: 9. Germline CDR1 and CDR2: LGHNA and YNFKEQ. The CDR3 spans 17 residues. The CDR3 protein is CASSQGFRGSTTDTQYF. As DNA, the CDR3 is TGTGCCAGCAGCCAAGGATTCAGGGGGAGTACCACAGATACGCAGTATTTT.

As to this clone: One end of the junction does not line up with germline, which may come from a read error. This chain links TRBV7-7 with TRBJ2-3; tentative D call: TRBD2 (6 bases). Germline CDR1 reads SSHAT; CDR2 reads FNYEAQ (reference sequence). This CDR3 spans 15 amino acids. DNA of the CDR3: TGTGCTAGCAGCGACGGGCGGGGTCGCCCAGATACGCAGTATTTT. It translates to CASSDGRGRPDTQYF.

The gene calls are TRBV9 and TRBJ2-1, with 9 positions matching TRBD1. The V and J ends lost 5 bases and 4 bases, in that order; junction bases with no gene match: 10. The CDR3 is made up of 16 amino acids. Germline V CDR1 and CDR2: SGDLS, YYNGEE. In DNA form, the CDR3 reads TGTGCCAGCAGTGATAAGACCGGGACAGGGTACAATGAGCAGTTCTTC. This sequence encodes CASSDKTGTGYNEQFF.

The chain employs TRBV9 and TRBJ2-2; D perhaps matches TRBD1 (6 bases). Trimming pared 4 bases from V and 1 base from J, leaving 11 bases between. CDR1 is SGDLS and CDR2 is YYNGEE in the germline V gene. The CDR3 has 15 amino acids. The CDR3 loop is CASSRGHMNTGELFF. As DNA, the CDR3 is TGTGCCAGCAGCAGGGGACACATGAACACCGGGGAGCTGTTTTTT.

This chain joins TRBV5-1 and TRBJ1-1; D may be TRBD1 (5 bases). CDR1 and CDR2 (germline): SGHRS, YFSETQ. The CDR3 contains 16 residues. V lost 1 base to trimming and J lost 4 bases, with 17 bases between them. The CDR3 sequence is CASSLFSSGSSTEAFF. As DNA, the CDR3 is TGCGCCAGCAGCTTGTTTTCCTCAGGGTCGTCCACTGAAGCTTTCTTT. Full variable domain (remainder filled in from reference TRBV5-1 and TRBJ1-1): KAGVTQTPRYLIKTRGQQVTLSCSPISGHRSVSWYQQTPGQGLQFLFEYFSETQRNKGNFPGRFSGRQFSNSRSEMNVSTLELGDSALYLCASSLFSSGSSTEAFFGQGTRLTVV.

This clone came up once. One junction end disagrees with the germline gene, perhaps due to a read error. The chain carries TRBV2 and TRBJ2-4; 7 nucleotides agree with TRBD2. CDR1 and CDR2 from the germline V gene are SNHLY and FYNNEI. The CDR3 runs to 13 residues. CDR3 loop: CASSEGGLSDVDF. CDR3 DNA: TGTGCCAGCAGTGAGGGAGGGTTGTCGGACGTGGACTTC.

This clone was found once. CDR3 region: CASSSPTGDPFNEQFF. Written as DNA, the CDR3 is TGTGCCAGCAGCTCACCGACAGGGGACCCATTTAATGAGCAGTTCTTC. The chain links TRBV7-2 to TRBJ2-1, with 8 bases lining up with TRBD1. The CDR3 is 16 residues long. Unmatched junction bases numbered 12, after V lost 4 bases and J lost 7 bases. CDR1 is SGHTA, CDR2 FQGNSA, per germline.

This sequence joins TRBV4-1 and TRBJ1-1; D is unresolved. This CDR3 is 15 amino acids long. V lost 4 bases and J 5 bases, leaving 17 bases between the germline ends. In germline, CDR1 is MGHRA, CDR2 YSYEKL. The CDR3 sequence: CASSPTAGIRTEAFF. In DNA, the CDR3 is TGCGCCAGCAGCCCAACTGCGGGTATTAGGACTGAAGCTTTCTTT.

The chain couples TRBV5-6 to TRBJ2-1, with TRBD2 matching over 12 bases. Trimming removed 4 bases from V and 9 bases from J; junction bases left unmatched: 11. There are 16 residues in the CDR3. Germline CDR1 is SGHDT and CDR2 is YYEEEE. CDR3 region: CASSQGPSGGAFEQFF. CDR3 bases: TGTGCCAGCAGCCAAGGCCCTAGCGGGGGGGCCTTTGAGCAGTTCTTC. The complete variable domain, with remaining parts taken from reference TRBV5-6 and TRBJ2-1, reads DAGVTQSPTHLIKTRGQQVTLRCSPKSGHDTVSWYQQALGQGPQFIFQYYEEEERQRGNFPDRFSGHQFPNYSSELNVNALLLGDSALYLCASSQGPSGGAFEQFFGPGTRLTVL.

CDR3 DNA: TGCGCCAGCAGCTCCGCGGGACAGGGGGTCACTGAAGCTTTCTTT. This sequence encodes CASSSAGQGVTEAFF. The gene calls are TRBV5-1 and TRBJ1-1; 11 nucleotides align to TRBD1. This CDR3 is 15 amino acids long. The germline CDR1 and CDR2 sequences are SGHRS and YFSETQ. The J segment lost 4 bases and the V segment lost 3 bases, leaving 5 bases of the junction unmatched.

The chain carries TRBV10-1 and TRBJ2-5; 7 bases line up with TRBD1. Germline V gene lookup returns CDR1 WNHNN and CDR2 SYGVQD (reference sequence). The CDR3 has 11 residues. Trimming at V came to 5 bases and at J to 9 bases, leaving 3 bases not matched to a gene. The CDR3 DNA reads TGCGCCAGCAGTCCCCAGGGGGCCCAGTACTTC. This translates into CASSPQGAQYF.

The chain couples TRBV7-3 to TRBJ2-5, with D possibly matching TRBD2 (6 bases). This CDR3 region has 13 residues. CDR1 is SGHTA, CDR2 FQGTGA, per germline. Trimming removed 5 bases at V and 4 bases at J, with 11 bases between. CDR3 loop: CASSQGTSETQYF. Written as DNA, the CDR3 is TGTGCCAGCAGCCAAGGGACTTCAGAGACCCAGTACTTC.

The V gene is TRBV27, the J gene TRBJ1-5; no firm D call. The CDR3 consists of 14 residues. In germline, CDR1 is MNHEY, CDR2 SMNVEV (reference sequence). The ends were cut back, 3 bases at V and 4 bases at J, with 10 bases in the middle. The CDR3, as DNA: TGTGCCAGCAGTTTGGGCCTACCAAATCAGCCCCAGCATTTT. Protein sequence: CASSLGLPNQPQHF.

The chain carries TRBV10-3 and TRBJ1-1; tentatively, D is TRBD1 (6 bases). CDR3 size: 15 residues. V was cut by 5 bases and J by 1 base, with 14 bases left in between. CDR1 and CDR2 from the germline V gene are ENHRY and SYGVKD. The CDR3 DNA is TGTGCCATCAGTAATTCTCAGGGGAAGAACACTGAAGCTTTCTTT. Its protein is CAISNSQGKNTEAFF.